What follows is one T cell receptor beta chain and its context. The target antigen is unknown. The assay was immunoSEQ multiplex PCR, and TCRdb's table has in-frame clones only and misses some. The repertoire holds about 27,000 clones, with approximately 79% as singletons. Germline loops: CDR1 SGDLS, CDR2 YYNGEE. V trimming: 5 bases; J trimming: 4 bases; junction bases outside the gene matches: 7. This CDR3 contains 15 residues. The sample comes from a study of OX40 agonist ivuxolimab in advanced cancers. Study-wide results and limits: Mean expanded clone counts were higher in CD8+ than CD4+ T cells.

This TCR came from an adult with an advanced solid tumor such as melanoma, head and neck, liver or kidney cancer. The chain uses TRBV9 and TRBJ2-2; 8 bases line up with TRBD1. This specimen was CD4+ or CD8+ T cells sorted from blood, taken in a trial of the OX40 agonist ivuxolimab. Here the CDR3 DNA reads TGTGCCAGCAGTGTACGGGACAGGACCACCGGGGAGCTGTTTTTT. It is translated as CASSVRDRTTGELFF.